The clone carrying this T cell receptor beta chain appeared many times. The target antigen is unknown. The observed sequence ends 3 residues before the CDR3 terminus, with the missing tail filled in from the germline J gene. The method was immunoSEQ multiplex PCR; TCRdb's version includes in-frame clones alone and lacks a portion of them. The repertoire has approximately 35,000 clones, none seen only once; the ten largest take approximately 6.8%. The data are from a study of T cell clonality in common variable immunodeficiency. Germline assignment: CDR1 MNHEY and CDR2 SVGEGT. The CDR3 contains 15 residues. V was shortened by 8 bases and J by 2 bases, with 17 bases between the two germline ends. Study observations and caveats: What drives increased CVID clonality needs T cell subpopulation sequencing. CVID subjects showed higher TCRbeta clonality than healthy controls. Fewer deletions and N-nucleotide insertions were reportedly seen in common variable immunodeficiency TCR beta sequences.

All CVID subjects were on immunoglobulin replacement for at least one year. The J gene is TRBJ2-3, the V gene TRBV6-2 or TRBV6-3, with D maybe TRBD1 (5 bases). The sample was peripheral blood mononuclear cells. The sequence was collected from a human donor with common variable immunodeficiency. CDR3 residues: CASELGNRFTDTQYF. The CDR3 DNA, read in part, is TGTGCCAGCGAACTCGGAAACAGGTTCACAGATACG.